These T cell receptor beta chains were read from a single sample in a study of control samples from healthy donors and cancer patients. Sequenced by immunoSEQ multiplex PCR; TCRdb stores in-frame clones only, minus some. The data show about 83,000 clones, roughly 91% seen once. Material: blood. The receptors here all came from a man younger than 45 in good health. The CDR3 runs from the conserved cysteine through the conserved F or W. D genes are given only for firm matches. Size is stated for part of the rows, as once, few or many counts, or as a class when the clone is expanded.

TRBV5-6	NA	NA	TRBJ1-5	CASSLAVTDDSNQPQHF	TGTGCCAGCAGCTTGGCCGTAACTGATGATAGCAATCAGCCCCAGCATTTT
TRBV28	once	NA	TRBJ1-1	CASSFYLSRRGRGDTEAFF	TGTGCCAGCAGTTTCTATCTCAGTCGGCGGGGGCGCGGGGACACTGAAGCTTTCTTT
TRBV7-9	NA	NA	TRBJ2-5	CASSLEGGGPLQETQYF	TGTGCCAGCAGCTTAGAGGGAGGTGGGCCCTTACAAGAGACCCAGTACTTC
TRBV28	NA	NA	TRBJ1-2	CASSLSDGVGYTF	TGTGCCAGCAGTTTGTCGGACGGAGTAGGCTACACCTTC
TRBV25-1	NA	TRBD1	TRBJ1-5	CASRGQGDNQPQHF	TGTGCCAGCAGGGGCCAGGGGGACAATCAGCCCCAGCATTTT
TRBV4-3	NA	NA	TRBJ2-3	CASSQVGLGASDTQYF	TGCGCCAGCAGCCAAGTGGGTCTGGGAGCGTCGGATACGCAGTATTTT
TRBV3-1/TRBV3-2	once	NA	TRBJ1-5	CASSPRTVNQPQHF	TGTGCCAGCAGCCCACGGACAGTTAATCAGCCCCAGCATTTT
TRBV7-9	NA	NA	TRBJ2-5	CASSWTAQETQYF	TGTGCCAGCAGCTGGACGGCCCAAGAGACCCAGTACTTC
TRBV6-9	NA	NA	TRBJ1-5	CASSPSQEGNQPQHF	TGTGCCAGCAGCCCCTCTCAGGAGGGCAATCAGCCCCAGCATTTT
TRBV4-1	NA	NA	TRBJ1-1	CASSLRGTPMNTEAFF	TGCGCCAGCAGCCTTAGAGGGACCCCCATGAACACTGAAGCTTTCTTT
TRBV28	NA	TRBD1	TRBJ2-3	CASSFFRGRADTQYF	TGTGCCAGCAGTTTCTTCAGGGGGCGGGCAGATACGCAGTATTTT
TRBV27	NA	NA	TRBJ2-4	CASSLRGENIQYF	TGTGCCAGCAGTTTAAGGGGAGAAAACATTCAGTACTTC
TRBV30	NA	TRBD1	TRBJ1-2	CAWSPQRTGTYGYTF	TGTGCCTGGAGTCCTCAGAGGACAGGGACCTATGGCTACACCTTC
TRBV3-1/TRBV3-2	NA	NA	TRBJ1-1	CASSHDDRVNTEAFF	TGTGCCAGCAGCCACGACGACAGAGTGAACACTGAAGCTTTCTTT
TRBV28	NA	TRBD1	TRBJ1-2	CASSFSRQGNGYTF	TGTGCCAGCAGTTTCTCCCGACAGGGGAATGGCTACACCTTC
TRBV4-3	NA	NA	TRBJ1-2	CASSQVSSRGYTF	TGCGCCAGCAGCCAAGTGTCTTCGCGGGGCTACACCTTC
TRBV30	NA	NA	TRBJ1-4	CAWSNSGALMEKLFF	TGTGCCTGGAGTAACTCAGGAGCACTGATGGAAAAACTGTTTTTT
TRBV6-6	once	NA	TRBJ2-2	CASSRTYTGELFF	TGTGCCAGCAGCCGGACCTACACCGGGGAGCTGTTTTTT
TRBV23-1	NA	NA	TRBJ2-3	CASSSPGDTQYF	TGCGCCAGCAGTTCCCCGGGAGATACGCAGTATTTT
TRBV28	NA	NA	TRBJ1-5	CASSFPGPNQPQHF	TGTGCCAGCAGTTTCCCAGGCCCCAATCAGCCCCAGCATTTT
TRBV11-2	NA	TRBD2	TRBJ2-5	CASSGGAQYF	TGTGCCAGCAGCGGGGGGGCCCAGTACTTC
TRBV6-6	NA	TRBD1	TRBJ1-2	CASTPGQGARGYTF	TGTGCCAGCACCCCCGGACAGGGGGCGCGTGGCTACACCTTC
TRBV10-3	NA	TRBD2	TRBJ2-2	CAISGLAGGNTGELFF	TGTGCCATCAGTGGACTAGCGGGGGGAAACACCGGGGAGCTGTTTTTT
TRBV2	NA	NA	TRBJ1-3	CASSEEIGVGGNTIYF	TGTGCCAGCAGTGAAGAAATCGGGGTTGGTGGAAACACCATATATTTT